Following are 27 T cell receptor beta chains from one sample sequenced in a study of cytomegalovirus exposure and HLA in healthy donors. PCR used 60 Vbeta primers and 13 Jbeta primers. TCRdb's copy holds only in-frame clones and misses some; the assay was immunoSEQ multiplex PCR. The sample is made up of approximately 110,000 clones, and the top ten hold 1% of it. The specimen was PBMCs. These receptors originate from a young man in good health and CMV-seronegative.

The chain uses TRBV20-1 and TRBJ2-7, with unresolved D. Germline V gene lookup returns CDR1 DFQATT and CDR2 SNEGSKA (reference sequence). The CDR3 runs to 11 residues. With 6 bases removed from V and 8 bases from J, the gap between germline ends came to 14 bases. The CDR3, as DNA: TGCAGTGCCGACTCTGGGTCCAAGCAGTACTTC. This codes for CSADSGSKQYF.

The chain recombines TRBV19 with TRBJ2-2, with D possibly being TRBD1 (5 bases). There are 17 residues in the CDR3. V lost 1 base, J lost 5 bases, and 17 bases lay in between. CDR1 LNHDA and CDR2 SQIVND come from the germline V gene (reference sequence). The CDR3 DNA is TGTGCCAGTAGTATAGTCGGAGTCGGGCAGGGAACCGGGGAGCTGTTTTTT. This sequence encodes CASSIVGVGQGTGELFF.

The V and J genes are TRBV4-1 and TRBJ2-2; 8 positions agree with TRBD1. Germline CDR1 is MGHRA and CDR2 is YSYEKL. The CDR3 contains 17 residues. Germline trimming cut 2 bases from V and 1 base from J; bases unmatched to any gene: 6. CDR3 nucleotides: TGCGCCAGCAGCCAATCGGGACAGGTCCGGAACACCGGGGAGCTGTTTTTT. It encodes CASSQSGQVRNTGELFF.

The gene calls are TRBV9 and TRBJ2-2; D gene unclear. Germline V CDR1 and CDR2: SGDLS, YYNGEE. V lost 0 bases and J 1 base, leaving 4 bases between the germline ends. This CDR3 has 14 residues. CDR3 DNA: TGTGCCAGCAGCGTAGACGGGAACACCGGGGAGCTGTTTTTT. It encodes CASSVDGNTGELFF.

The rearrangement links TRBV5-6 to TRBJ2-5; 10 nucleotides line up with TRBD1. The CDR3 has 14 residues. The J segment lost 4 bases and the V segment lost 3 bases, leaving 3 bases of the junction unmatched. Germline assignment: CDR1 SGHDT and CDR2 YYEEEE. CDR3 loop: CASSWDRGLETQYF. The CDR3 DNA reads TGTGCCAGCAGCTGGGACAGGGGCCTAGAGACCCAGTACTTC.

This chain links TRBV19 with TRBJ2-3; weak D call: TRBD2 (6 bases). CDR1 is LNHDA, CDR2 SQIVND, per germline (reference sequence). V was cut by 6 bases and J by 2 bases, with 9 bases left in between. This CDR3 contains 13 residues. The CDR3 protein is CASSPGLTDTQYF. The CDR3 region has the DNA TGTGCCAGTAGCCCGGGACTCACAGATACGCAGTATTTT.

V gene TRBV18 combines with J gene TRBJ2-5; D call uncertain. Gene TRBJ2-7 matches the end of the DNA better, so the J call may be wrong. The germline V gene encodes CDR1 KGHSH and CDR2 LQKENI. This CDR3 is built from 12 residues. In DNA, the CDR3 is TGTGCCAGCTCATCCTTAGCTGGCGAGCAGTACTTC. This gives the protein CASSSLAGEQYF.

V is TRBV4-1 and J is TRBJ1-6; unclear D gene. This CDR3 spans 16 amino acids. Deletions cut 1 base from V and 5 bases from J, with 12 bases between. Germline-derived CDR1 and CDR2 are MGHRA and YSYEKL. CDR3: CASSQGAISDNSPLHF. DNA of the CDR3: TGCGCCAGCAGCCAAGGGGCAATAAGTGATAATTCACCCCTCCACTTT.

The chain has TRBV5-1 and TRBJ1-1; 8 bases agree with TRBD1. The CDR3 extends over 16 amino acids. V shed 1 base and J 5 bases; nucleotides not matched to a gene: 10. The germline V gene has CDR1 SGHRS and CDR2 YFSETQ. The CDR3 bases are TGCGCCAGCAGCTTGCTCCAGGGGGCATTGGGGACTGAAGCTTTCTTT. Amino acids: CASSLLQGALGTEAFF.

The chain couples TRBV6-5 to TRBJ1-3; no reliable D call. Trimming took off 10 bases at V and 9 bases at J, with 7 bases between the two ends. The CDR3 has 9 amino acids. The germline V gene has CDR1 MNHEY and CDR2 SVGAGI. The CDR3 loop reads CAILGTIYF. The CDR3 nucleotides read TGTGCCATACTCGGCACCATATATTTT.

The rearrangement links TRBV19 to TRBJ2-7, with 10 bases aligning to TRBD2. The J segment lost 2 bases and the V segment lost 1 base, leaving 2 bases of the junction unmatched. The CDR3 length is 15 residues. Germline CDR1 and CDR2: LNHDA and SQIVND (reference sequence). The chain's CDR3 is CASSIGLAGAYEQYF. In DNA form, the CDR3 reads TGTGCCAGTAGTATAGGTCTAGCGGGAGCCTACGAGCAGTACTTC.

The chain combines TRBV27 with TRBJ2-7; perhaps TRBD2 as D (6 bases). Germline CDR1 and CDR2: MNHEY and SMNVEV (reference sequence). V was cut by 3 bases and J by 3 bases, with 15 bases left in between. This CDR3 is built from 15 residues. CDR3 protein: CASSFRLATLYEQYF. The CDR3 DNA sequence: TGTGCCAGCAGTTTTAGGCTAGCGACCCTCTACGAGCAGTACTTC.

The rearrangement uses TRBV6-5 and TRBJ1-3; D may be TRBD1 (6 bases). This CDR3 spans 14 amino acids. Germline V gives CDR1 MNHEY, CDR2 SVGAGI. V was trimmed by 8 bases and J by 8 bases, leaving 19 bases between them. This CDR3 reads CASRKTGFEDTIYF. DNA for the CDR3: TGTGCCAGCCGTAAAACAGGGTTTGAGGACACCATATATTTT.

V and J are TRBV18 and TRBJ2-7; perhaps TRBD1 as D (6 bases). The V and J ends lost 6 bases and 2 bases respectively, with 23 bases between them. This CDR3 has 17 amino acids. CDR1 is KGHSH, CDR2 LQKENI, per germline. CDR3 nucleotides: TGTGCCAGCTCCAAAGCAACAGGGCACCCAGTGCCCTACGAGCAGTACTTC. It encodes CASSKATGHPVPYEQYF.

The CDR3 nucleotides read TGTGCCTGGAGTGTTCTGAGGAGAGAGACCCAGTACTTC. Residues: CAWSVLRRETQYF. The J gene is TRBJ2-5, the V gene TRBV30; D is undetermined. Germline values: CDR1 GTSNPN, CDR2 SVGIG (reference sequence). This CDR3 has 13 residues. Between the trimmed V and J ends, which lost 0 bases and 4 bases, there was a span of 9 bases.

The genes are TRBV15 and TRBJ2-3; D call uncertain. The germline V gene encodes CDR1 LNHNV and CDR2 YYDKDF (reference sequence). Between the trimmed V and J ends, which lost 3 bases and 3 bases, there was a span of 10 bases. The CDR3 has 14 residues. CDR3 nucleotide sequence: TGTGCCACCAGCAGTGGCTCATTTACAGATACGCAGTATTTT. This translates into CATSSGSFTDTQYF.

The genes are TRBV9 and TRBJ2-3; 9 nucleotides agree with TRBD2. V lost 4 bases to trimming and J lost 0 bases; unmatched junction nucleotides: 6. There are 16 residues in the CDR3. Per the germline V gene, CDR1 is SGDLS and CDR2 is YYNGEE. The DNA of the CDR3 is TGTGCCAGCAGCATGACTAGCGGCTCTAGCACAGATACGCAGTATTTT. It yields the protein CASSMTSGSSTDTQYF.

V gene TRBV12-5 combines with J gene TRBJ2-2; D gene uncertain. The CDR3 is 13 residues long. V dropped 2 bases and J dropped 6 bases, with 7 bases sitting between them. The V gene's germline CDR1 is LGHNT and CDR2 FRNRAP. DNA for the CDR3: TGTGCTAGTGGTTTGTTCTCGGCCGGGGAGCTGTTTTTT. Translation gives CASGLFSAGELFF. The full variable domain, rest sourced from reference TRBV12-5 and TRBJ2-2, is DARVTQTPRHKVTEMGQEVTMRCQPILGHNTVFWYRQTMMQGLELLAYFRNRAPLDDSGMPKDRFSAEMPDATLATLKIQPSEPRDSAVYFCASGLFSAGELFFGEGSRLTVL.

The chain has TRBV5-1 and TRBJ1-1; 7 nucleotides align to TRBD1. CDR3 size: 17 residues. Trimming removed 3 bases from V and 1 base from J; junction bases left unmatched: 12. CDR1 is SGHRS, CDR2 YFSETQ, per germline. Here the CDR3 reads CASSSSLSGQPNTEAFF. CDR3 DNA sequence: TGCGCCAGCAGCTCCTCTCTCTCGGGACAGCCGAACACTGAAGCTTTCTTT.

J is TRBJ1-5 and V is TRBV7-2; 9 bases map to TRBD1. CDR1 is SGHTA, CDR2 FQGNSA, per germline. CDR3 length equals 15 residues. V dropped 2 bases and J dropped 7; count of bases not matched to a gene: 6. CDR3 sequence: CASSLMGQGRQPQHF. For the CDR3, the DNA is TGTGCCAGCAGCTTAATGGGACAGGGTAGACAGCCCCAGCATTTT.

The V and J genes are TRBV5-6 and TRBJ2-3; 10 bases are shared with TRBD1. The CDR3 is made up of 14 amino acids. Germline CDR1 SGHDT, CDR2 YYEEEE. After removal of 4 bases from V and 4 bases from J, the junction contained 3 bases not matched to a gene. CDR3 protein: CASSPTGGADTQYF. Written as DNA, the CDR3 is TGTGCCAGCAGCCCGACAGGGGGCGCAGATACGCAGTATTTT.

CDR3: CASSAATGGVGGTQYF. Written as DNA, the CDR3 is TGTGCCAGCAGCGCGGCGACAGGGGGAGTGGGTGGTACGCAGTATTTT. The genes are TRBV9 and TRBJ2-3, with 9 positions matching TRBD1. With V trimmed by 3 bases and J by 8 bases, 13 bases remained unmatched. The CDR3 loop spans 16 amino acids. CDR1 and CDR2 from the germline V gene are SGDLS and YYNGEE.

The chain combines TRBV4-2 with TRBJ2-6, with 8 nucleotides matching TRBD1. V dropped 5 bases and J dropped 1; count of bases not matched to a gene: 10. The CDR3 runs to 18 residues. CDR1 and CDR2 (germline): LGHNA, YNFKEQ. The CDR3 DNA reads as TGTGCCAGCAGCTCGTCGGGGACAGGTCATTCTGGGGCCAACGTCCTGACTTTC. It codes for CASSSSGTGHSGANVLTF.

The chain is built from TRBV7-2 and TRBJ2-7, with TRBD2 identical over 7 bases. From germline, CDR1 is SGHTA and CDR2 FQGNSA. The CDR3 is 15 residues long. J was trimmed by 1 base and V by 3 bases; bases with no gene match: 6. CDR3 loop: CASSLRLAASYEQYF. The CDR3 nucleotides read TGTGCCAGCAGCTTGCGGCTAGCGGCTTCCTACGAGCAGTACTTC. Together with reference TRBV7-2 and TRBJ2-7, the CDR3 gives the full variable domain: GAGVSQSPSNKVTEKGKDVELRCDPISGHTALYWYRQSLGQGLEFLIYFQGNSAPDKSGLPSDRFSAERTGGSVSTLTIQRTQQEDSAVYLCASSLRLAASYEQYFGPGTRLTVT.

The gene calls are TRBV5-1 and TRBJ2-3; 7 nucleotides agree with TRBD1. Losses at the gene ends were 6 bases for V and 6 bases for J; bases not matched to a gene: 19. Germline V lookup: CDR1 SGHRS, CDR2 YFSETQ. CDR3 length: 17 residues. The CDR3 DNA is TGCGCCAGCACTTATTTTGGGACAGCGGATTTTGGGGATACGCAGTATTTT. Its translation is CASTYFGTADFGDTQYF.

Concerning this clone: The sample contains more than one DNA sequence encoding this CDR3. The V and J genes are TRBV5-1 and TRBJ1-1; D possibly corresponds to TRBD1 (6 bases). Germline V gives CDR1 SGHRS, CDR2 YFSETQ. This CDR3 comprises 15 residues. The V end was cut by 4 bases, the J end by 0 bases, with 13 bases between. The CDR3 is CASSIWTAMNTEAFF. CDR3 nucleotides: TGCGCCAGCAGCATATGGACAGCAATGAACACTGAAGCTTTCTTT.

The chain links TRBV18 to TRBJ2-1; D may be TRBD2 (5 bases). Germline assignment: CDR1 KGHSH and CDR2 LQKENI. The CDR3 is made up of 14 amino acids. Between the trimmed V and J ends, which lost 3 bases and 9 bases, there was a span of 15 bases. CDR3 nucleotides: TGTGCCAGCTCACCGATGGCCGACGGGGTTGAGCAGTTCTTC. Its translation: CASSPMADGVEQFF. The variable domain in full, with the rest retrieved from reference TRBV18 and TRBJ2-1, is NAGVMQNPRHLVRRRGQEARLRCSPMKGHSHVYWYRQLPEEGLKFMVYLQKENIIDESGMPKERFSAEFPKEGPSILRIQQVVRGDSAAYFCASSPMADGVEQFFGPGTRLTVL.